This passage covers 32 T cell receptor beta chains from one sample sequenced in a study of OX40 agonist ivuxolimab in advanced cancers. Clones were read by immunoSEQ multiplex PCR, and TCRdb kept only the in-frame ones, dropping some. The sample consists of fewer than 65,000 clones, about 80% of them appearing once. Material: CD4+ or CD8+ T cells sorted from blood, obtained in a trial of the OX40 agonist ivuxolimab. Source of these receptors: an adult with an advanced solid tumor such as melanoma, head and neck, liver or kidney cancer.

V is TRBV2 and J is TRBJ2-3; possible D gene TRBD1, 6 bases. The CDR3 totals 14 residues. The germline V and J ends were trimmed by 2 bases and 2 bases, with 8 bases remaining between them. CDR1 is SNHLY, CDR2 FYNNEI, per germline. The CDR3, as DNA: TGTGCCAGCAGTGAAAACAGGGACACAGATACGCAGTATTTT. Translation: CASSENRDTDTQYF.

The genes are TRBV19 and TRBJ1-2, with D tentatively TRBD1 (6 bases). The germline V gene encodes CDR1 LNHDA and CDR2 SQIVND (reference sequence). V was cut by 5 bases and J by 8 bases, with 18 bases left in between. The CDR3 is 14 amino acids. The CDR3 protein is CASSFPGQVEGYTF. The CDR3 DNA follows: TGTGCCAGTAGTTTTCCGGGACAAGTTGAGGGCTACACCTTC.

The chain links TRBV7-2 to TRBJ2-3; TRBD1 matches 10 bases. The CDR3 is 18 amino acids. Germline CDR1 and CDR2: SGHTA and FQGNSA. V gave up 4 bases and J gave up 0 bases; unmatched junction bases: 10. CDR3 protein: CASSSRQGARPSTDTQYF. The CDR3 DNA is TGTGCCAGCAGCTCTCGACAGGGGGCACGACCTAGCACAGATACGCAGTATTTT.

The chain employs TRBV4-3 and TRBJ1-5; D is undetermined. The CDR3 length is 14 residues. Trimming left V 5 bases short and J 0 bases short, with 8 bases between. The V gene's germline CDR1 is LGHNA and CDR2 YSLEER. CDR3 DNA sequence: TGCGCCAGCAGCTCGCGGTATAGCAATCAGCCCCAGCATTTT. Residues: CASSSRYSNQPQHF.

Written as DNA, the CDR3 is TGCGCCAGCAGCAGACGTCAGGGTGATTACTCACCCCTCCACTTT. It codes for CASSRRQGDYSPLHF. The gene calls are TRBV4-3 and TRBJ1-6, with TRBD1 as a possible D gene (5 bases). Germline lookup yields CDR1 LGHNA and CDR2 YSLEER. V shed 5 bases and J shed 10 bases, with 18 bases lying between them. This CDR3 has 15 residues.

CDR3 in amino acids: CASSPKPGLAGGETQYF. As DNA, the CDR3 is TGCGCCAGCAGCCCAAAGCCTGGACTAGCGGGGGGAGAGACCCAGTACTTC. The chain couples TRBV4-1 to TRBJ2-5; TRBD2 matches at 14 bases. There are 17 residues in the CDR3. Trimming at V came to 4 bases and at J to 4 bases, leaving 8 bases not matched to a gene. Per the germline V gene, CDR1 is MGHRA and CDR2 is YSYEKL.

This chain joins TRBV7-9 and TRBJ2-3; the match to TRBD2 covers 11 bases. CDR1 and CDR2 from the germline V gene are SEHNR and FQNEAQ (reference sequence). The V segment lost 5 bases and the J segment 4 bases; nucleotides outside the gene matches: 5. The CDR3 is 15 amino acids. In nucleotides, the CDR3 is TGTGCCAGCAGCATAAAGGGACTAGCGGCAGATACGCAGTATTTT. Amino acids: CASSIKGLAADTQYF.

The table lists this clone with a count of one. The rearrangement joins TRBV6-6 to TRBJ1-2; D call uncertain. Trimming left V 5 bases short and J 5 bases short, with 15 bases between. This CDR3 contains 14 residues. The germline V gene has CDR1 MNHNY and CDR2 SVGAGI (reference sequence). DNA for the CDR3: TGTGCCAGCAGTAAAGAGCTGGCCCGGTATGGCTACACCTTC. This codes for CASSKELARYGYTF.

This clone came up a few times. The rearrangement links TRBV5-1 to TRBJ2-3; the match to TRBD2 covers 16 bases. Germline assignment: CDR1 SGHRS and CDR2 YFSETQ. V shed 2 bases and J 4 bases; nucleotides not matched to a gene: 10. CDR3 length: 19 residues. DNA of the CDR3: TGCGCCAGCAGCTTTGGCGGGACTAGCGGGAGGGGCCGGGCAGATACGCAGTATTTT. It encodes CASSFGGTSGRGRADTQYF.

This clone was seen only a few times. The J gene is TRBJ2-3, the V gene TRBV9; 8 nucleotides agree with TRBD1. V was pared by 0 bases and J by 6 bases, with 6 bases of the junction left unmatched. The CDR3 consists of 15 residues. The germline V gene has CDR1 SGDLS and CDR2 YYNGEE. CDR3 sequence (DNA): TGTGCCAGCAGCGTAGCAGGACAGGGTGGTGATACGCAGTATTTT. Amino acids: CASSVAGQGGDTQYF.

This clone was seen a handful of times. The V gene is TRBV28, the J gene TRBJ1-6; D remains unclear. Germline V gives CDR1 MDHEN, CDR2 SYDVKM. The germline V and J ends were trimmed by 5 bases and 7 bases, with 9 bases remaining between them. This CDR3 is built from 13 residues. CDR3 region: CASSRVLNSPLHF. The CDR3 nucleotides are TGTGCCAGCAGTCGGGTCCTAAATTCACCCCTCCACTTT.

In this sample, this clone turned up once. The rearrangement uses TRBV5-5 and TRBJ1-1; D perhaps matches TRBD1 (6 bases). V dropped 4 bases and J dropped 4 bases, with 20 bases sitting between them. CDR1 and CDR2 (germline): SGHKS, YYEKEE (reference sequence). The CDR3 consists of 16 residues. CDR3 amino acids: CASSSGRQGRGTEAFF. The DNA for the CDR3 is TGTGCCAGCAGCAGCGGACGGCAGGGGCGAGGCACTGAAGCTTTCTTT. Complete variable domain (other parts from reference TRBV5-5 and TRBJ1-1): DAGVTQSPTHLIKTRGQQVTLRCSPISGHKSVSWYQQVLGQGPQFIFQYYEKEERGRGNFPDRFSARQFPNYSSELNVNALLLGDSALYLCASSSGRQGRGTEAFFGQGTRLTVV.

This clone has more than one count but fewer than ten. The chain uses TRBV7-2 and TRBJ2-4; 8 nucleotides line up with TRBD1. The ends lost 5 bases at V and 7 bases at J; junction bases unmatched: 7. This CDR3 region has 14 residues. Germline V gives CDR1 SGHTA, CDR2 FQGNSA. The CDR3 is CASSADRAGNIQYF. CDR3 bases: TGTGCCAGCAGCGCGGACAGGGCCGGGAACATTCAGTACTTC.

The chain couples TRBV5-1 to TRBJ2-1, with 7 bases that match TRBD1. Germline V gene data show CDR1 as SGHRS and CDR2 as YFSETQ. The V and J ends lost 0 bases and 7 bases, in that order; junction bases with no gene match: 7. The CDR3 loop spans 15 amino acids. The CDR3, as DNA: TGCGCCAGCAGCTTGGATGGACAGGATCTTAATGAGCAGTTCTTC. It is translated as CASSLDGQDLNEQFF.

CDR3 nucleotide sequence: TGTGCCAGCAGCCCGGCGCGGCCGGGACAGGGGGACTATGGCTACACCTTC. Translating gives CASSPARPGQGDYGYTF. The chain is built from TRBV7-9 and TRBJ1-2, with TRBD1 identical over 11 bases. Germline V gene sequence: CDR1 SEHNR, CDR2 FQNEAQ (reference sequence). V was clipped by 5 bases and J by 3 bases; unmatched bases: 11. The CDR3 runs 17 residues.

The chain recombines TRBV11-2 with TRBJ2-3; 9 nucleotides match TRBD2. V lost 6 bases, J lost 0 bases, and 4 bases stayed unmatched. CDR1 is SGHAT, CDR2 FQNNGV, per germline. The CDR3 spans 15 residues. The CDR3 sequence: CASRIAGASTDTQYF. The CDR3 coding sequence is TGTGCCAGCAGAATAGCGGGAGCTAGCACAGATACGCAGTATTTT.

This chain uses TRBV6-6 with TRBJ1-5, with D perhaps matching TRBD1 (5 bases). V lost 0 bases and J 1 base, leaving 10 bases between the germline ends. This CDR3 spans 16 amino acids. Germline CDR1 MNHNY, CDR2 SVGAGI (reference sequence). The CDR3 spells CASSYSQGRSNQPQHF. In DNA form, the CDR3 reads TGTGCCAGCAGTTACTCTCAGGGAAGGAGCAATCAGCCCCAGCATTTT.

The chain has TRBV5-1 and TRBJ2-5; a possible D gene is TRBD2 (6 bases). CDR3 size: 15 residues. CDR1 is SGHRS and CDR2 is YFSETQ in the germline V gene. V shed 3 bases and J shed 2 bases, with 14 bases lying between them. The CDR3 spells CASSSASVLQETQYF. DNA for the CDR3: TGCGCCAGCAGCTCCGCTAGCGTCCTACAAGAGACCCAGTACTTC.

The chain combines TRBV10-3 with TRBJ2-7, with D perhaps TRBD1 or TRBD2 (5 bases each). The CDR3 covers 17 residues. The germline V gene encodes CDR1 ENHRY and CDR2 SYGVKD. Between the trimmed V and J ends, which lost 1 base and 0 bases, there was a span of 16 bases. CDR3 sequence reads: CAISEFPRGRASYEQYF. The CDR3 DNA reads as TGTGCCATCAGTGAGTTCCCAAGGGGACGGGCCTCCTACGAGCAGTACTTC.

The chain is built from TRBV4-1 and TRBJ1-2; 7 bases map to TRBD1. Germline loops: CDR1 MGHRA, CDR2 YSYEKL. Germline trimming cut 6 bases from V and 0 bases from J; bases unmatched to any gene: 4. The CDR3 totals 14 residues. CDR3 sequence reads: CASRPGQTNYGYTF. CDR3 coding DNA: TGCGCCAGCAGGCCGGGACAGACTAACTATGGCTACACCTTC.

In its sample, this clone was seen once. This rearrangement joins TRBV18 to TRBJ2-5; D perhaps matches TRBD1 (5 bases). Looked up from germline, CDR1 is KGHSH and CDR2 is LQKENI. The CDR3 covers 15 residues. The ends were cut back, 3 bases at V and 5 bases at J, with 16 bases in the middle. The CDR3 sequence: CASSPLSGQMETQYF. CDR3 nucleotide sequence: TGTGCCAGCTCACCGCTATCAGGGCAAATGGAGACCCAGTACTTC.

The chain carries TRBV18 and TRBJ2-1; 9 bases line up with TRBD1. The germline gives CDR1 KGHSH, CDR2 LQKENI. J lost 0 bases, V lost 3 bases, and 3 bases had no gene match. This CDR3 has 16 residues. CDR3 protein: CASSPPDRGSYNEQFF. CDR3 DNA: TGTGCCAGCTCACCTCCGGACAGGGGCTCCTACAATGAGCAGTTCTTC. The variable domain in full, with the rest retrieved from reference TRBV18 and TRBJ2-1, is NAGVMQNPRHLVRRRGQEARLRCSPMKGHSHVYWYRQLPEEGLKFMVYLQKENIIDESGMPKERFSAEFPKEGPSILRIQQVVRGDSAAYFCASSPPDRGSYNEQFFGPGTRLTVL.

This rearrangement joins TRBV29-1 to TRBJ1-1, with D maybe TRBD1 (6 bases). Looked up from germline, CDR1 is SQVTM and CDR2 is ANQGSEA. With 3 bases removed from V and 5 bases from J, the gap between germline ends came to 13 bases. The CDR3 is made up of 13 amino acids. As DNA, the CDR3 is TGCAGCGTTGACCAGGGGCCGAGGACTGAAGCTTTCTTT. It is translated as CSVDQGPRTEAFF.

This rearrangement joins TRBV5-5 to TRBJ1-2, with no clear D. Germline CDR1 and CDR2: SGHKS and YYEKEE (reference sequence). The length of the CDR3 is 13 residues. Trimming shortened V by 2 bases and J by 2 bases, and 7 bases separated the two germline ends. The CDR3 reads CASSFSSNYGYTF. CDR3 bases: TGTGCCAGCAGCTTTTCATCGAACTATGGCTACACCTTC.

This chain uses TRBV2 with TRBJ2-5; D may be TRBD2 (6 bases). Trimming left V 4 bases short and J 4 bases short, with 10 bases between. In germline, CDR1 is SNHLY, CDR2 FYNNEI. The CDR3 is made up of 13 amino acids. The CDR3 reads CASSGGEIETQYF. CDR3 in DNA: TGTGCCAGCAGTGGCGGGGAAATAGAGACCCAGTACTTC. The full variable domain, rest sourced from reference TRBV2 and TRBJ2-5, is EPEVTQTPSHQVTQMGQEVILRCVPISNHLYFYWYRQILGQKVEFLVSFYNNEISEKSEIFDDQFSVERPDGSNFTLKIRSTKLEDSAMYFCASSGGEIETQYFGPGTRLLVL.

CDR3 protein: CASSMEDQPQHF. CDR3 nucleotide sequence: TGTGCCAGTAGTATGGAAGATCAGCCCCAGCATTTT. V usage is TRBV19 and J usage is TRBJ1-5, with no clear D. The ends were cut back, 3 bases at V and 5 bases at J, with 5 bases in the middle. The length of the CDR3 is 12 residues. Germline loops: CDR1 LNHDA, CDR2 SQIVND (reference sequence).

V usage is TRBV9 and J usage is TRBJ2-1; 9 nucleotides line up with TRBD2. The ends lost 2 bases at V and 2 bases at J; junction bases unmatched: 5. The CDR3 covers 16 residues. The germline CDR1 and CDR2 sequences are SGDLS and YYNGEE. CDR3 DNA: TGTGCCAGCAGCGTCCTTAGCGGGAGCCCCTACAATGAGCAGTTCTTC. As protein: CASSVLSGSPYNEQFF.

CDR3 bases: TGTGCCAGCAGCTTGACCGGGGCCCGCGAGACCCAGTACTTC. Its translation: CASSLTGARETQYF. The chain employs TRBV11-2 and TRBJ2-5, with D possibly being TRBD1 or TRBD2 (5 bases each). Germline CDR1 and CDR2: SGHAT and FQNNGV. The CDR3 runs to 14 residues. Trimming stripped 3 bases from V and 5 bases from J, with 13 bases between. Variable domain in full (rest from reference TRBV11-2 and TRBJ2-5): EAGVAQSPRYKIIEKRQSVAFWCNPISGHATLYWYQQILGQGPKLLIQFQNNGVVDDSQLPKDRFSAERLKGVDSTLKIQPAKLEDSAVYLCASSLTGARETQYFGPGTRLLVL.

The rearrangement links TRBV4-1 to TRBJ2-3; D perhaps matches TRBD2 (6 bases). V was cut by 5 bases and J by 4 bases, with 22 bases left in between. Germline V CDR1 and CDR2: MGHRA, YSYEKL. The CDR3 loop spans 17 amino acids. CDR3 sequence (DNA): TGCGCCAGCAGCAATGATGGAGGAGGGAGCTTATCAGATACGCAGTATTTT. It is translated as CASSNDGGGSLSDTQYF.

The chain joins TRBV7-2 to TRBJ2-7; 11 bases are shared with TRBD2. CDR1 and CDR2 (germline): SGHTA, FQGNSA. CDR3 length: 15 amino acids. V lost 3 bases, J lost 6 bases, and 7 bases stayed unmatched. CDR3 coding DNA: TGTGCCAGCAGCTTGGGACTAGCGGTGGGGGGCGAGCAGTACTTC. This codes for CASSLGLAVGGEQYF.

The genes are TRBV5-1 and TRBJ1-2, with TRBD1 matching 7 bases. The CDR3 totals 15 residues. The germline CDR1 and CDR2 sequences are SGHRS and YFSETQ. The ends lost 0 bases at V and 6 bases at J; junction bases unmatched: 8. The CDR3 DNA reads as TGCGCCAGCAGCTTGGAACTGGTCAGGGGGAATGGCTACACCTTC. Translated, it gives CASSLELVRGNGYTF.

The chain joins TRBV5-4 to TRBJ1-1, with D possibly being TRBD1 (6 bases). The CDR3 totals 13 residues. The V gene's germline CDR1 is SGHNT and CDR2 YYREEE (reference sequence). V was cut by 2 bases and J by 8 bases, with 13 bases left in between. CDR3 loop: CASSFMGAREAFF. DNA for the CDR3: TGTGCCAGCAGCTTTATGGGGGCAAGGGAAGCTTTCTTT.